This T cell receptor beta chain was recovered during a study of T cells in tuberculosis. Regarding the study as a whole: Smaller alpha distances in active tuberculosis partly reflected shorter CDR3-alpha lengths. Active tuberculosis TCR-alpha repertoires lay closer to GMM-specific TCRs than IGRA-negative controls, suggesting clonal expansion. Classification accuracy was roughly 87% (AUROC approximately 0.89) with the GMM-specific repertoire.

As for time point: new active TB diagnosis, blood taken before or within 7 days of starting treatment. CDR1 is SQVTM and CDR2 is ANQGSEA in the germline V gene. The CDR3 sequence is 13 residues long. V was shortened by 6 bases and J by 3 bases, with 13 bases between the two germline ends. Assay: immunoSEQ multiplex PCR; the TCRdb copy retains only in-frame clones and omits some. Among some 49,000 clones listed, nearly 95% were seen once. With respect to this clone: Antigen: not known.

The chain combines TRBV29-1 with TRBJ2-3; weak D call: TRBD1 (6 bases). The sample here was PBMCs, taken at tuberculosis diagnosis. This receptor was identified in an adult with tuberculosis. CDR3 sequence (DNA): TGCAGCGTGGTGGGGCAGGGGACAGATACGCAGTATTTT. It specifies CSVVGQGTDTQYF.